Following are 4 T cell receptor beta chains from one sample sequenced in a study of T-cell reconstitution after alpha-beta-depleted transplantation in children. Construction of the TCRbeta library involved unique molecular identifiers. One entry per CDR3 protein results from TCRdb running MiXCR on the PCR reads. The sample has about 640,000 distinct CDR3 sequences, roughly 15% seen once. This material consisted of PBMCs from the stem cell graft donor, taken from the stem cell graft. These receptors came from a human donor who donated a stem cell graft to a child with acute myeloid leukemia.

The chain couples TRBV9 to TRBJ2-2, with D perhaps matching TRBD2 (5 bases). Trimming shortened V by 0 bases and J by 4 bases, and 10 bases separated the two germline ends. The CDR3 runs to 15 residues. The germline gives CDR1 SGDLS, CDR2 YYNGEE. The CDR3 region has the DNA TGTGCCAGCAGCGTAGGAGGAGGACCCACCGGGGAGCTGTTTTTT. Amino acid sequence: CASSVGGGPTGELFF.

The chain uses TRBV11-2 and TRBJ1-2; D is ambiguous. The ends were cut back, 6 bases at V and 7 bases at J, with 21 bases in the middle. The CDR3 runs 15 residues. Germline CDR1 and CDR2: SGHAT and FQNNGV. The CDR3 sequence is CASRPVGPVWGGYTF. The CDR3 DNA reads TGTGCCAGCAGACCTGTTGGACCCGTTTGGGGTGGCTACACCTTC.

CDR3 protein: CASSFDSFYSNQPQHF. DNA of the CDR3: TGTGCCAGCAGTTTCGACAGCTTTTATAGCAATCAGCCCCAGCATTTT. The chain uses TRBV12-3 or TRBV12-4 and TRBJ1-5, with D possibly TRBD1 on 5 matching bases. Trimming removed 3 bases from V and 0 bases from J, with 12 bases in between. The CDR3 has 16 amino acids.

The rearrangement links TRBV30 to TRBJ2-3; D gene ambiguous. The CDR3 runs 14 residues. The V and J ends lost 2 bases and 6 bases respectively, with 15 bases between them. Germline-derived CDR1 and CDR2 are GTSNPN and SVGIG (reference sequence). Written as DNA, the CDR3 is TGTGCCTGGAGTCTAGACGGTGGTTGGGATACGCAGTATTTT. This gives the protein CAWSLDGGWDTQYF.